This TCR beta chain was documented in a study of cytomegalovirus exposure and HLA in healthy donors. Note on this clone: Other DNA sequences in this specimen translate into the identical CDR3.

Assay: immunoSEQ multiplex PCR; the TCRdb copy retains only in-frame clones and omits some. The data hold 78,000 or so clones, with less than 96% observed a single time. The germline CDR1 and CDR2 sequences are SEHNR and FQNEAQ (reference sequence). There are 12 residues in the CDR3. V was pared by 3 bases and J by 2 bases, with 5 bases between. The sequence was obtained from a man between 18 and 35 years old in good health and CMV-seropositive. The genes are TRBV7-9 and TRBJ2-7; no firm D call. The specimen sequenced was PBMCs. The CDR3 bases are TGTGCCAGCAGCTTGTCCACCTACGAGCAGTACTTC. Amino acids: CASSLSTYEQYF.